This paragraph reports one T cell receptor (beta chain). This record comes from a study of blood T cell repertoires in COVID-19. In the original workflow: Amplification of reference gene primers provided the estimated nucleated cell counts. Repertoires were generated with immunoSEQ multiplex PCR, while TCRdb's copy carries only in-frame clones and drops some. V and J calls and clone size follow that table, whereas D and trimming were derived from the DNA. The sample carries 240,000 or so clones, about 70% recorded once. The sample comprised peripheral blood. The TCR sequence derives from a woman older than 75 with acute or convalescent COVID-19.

Written as DNA, the CDR3 is TGTGCCAGCAGTTGGGACGCGGGACAGGTTAATGAAAAACTGTTTTTT. It encodes CASSWDAGQVNEKLFF. The chain uses TRBV6-5 and TRBJ1-4, with 8 bases fitting TRBD1. Germline V gene sequence: CDR1 MNHEY, CDR2 SVGAGI. The CDR3 length is 16 residues. J gave up 4 bases and V 4 bases, and 8 bases lay outside the gene matches.